Following are 24 T cell receptor beta chains from one sample sequenced in a study of cytomegalovirus exposure and HLA in healthy donors. The PCR made use of 60 Vbeta and 13 Jbeta primers. The assay was immunoSEQ multiplex PCR, and TCRdb's table has in-frame clones only and misses some. The sample yields more than 150,000 clones, 75% to 85% seen once. Sequencing was done on a sample of PBMCs. The origin of the receptors is a man between 18 and 29 years old in good health and CMV-seronegative.

This clone was recorded once. The chain links TRBV15 to TRBJ2-3; tentatively, D is TRBD1 (6 bases). The CDR3 runs 15 residues. CDR1 is LNHNV, CDR2 YYDKDF, per germline (reference sequence). V lost 0 bases, J lost 10 bases, and 17 bases lay in between. The CDR3 coding sequence is TGTGCCACCAGCAGAGACCGGACAGATAAGGATGCGCAGTATTTT. Translated, it gives CATSRDRTDKDAQYF.

The sample holds one count of this clone. The CDR3 DNA reads TGTGCCAGCAGCCCCAGACTAGCGGCCACAGATACGCAGTATTTT. Amino acids: CASSPRLAATDTQYF. This chain connects TRBV7-9 to TRBJ2-3; TRBD2 agrees at 9 bases. Per germline, CDR1 SEHNR and CDR2 FQNEAQ (reference sequence). V lost 5 bases to trimming and J lost 2 bases; unmatched junction nucleotides: 5. The CDR3 sequence is 15 residues long.

This clone was seen more than once but under ten times. DNA of the CDR3: TGTGCCAGCAGCTTAGTACAGAAGCTGGAAGCTTTCTTT. Protein: CASSLVQKLEAFF. The chain links TRBV11-2 to TRBJ1-1; no clear D gene. V lost 1 base, J lost 8 bases, and 11 bases lay in between. CDR3 length: 13 residues. CDR1 and CDR2 (germline): SGHAT, FQNNGV.

V is TRBV6-5 and J is TRBJ2-7; D perhaps matches TRBD2 (6 bases). CDR1 is MNHEY, CDR2 SVGAGI, per germline. The CDR3 sequence is 13 residues long. Trimming removed 6 bases at V and 10 bases at J, with 19 bases between. CDR3 nucleotide sequence: TGTGCCAGCAGCCTGGGGGGAATGGTCCCCCAGTACTTC. This encodes CASSLGGMVPQYF.

V gene TRBV6-6 combines with J gene TRBJ2-1; 8 nucleotides agree with TRBD1. The CDR3 sequence is 14 residues long. J lost 10 bases, V lost 4 bases, and 9 bases had no gene match. In germline, CDR1 is MNHNY, CDR2 SVGAGI (reference sequence). CDR3 in DNA: TGTGCCAGCAGTTCCTCGGACAGGGTCGACGAGCAGTTCTTC. Residues: CASSSSDRVDEQFF.

The chain couples TRBV5-4 to TRBJ1-2; possibly TRBD1 for D (6 bases). CDR1 is SGHNT, CDR2 YYREEE, per germline (reference sequence). V lost 1 base, J lost 0 bases, and 7 bases lay in between. The CDR3 has 14 residues. The DNA for the CDR3 is TGTGCCAGCAGCTTGAGGGGGACTAACTATGGCTACACCTTC. Protein product: CASSLRGTNYGYTF.

The chain carries TRBV6-5 and TRBJ2-7; the match to TRBD1 covers 8 bases. The germline V gene encodes CDR1 MNHEY and CDR2 SVGAGI. V shed 8 bases, J shed 5 bases, and the junction held 11 bases outside the gene matches. The CDR3 runs to 14 residues. CDR3 in DNA: TGTGCCAGCCGCGACAGGGGTCGCAGGAACGAGCAGTACTTC. Its protein product is CASRDRGRRNEQYF.

This clone is a singleton in its sample. The chain couples TRBV5-1 to TRBJ2-3; 15 bases are shared with TRBD2. The CDR3 contains 18 residues. After removal of 7 bases from V and 0 bases from J, the junction contained 9 bases not matched to a gene. Germline V gives CDR1 SGHRS, CDR2 YFSETQ. As DNA, the CDR3 is TGCGCCAGCGGGATAGGACTAGCGGGAGGGCCTAGCACAGATACGCAGTATTTT. As protein: CASGIGLAGGPSTDTQYF.

V and J are TRBV5-6 and TRBJ2-5, with 9 nucleotides matching TRBD1. Matching the DNA end better, TRBJ2-7 makes the J call doubtful. The CDR3 length is 15 residues. Germline V gives CDR1 SGHDT, CDR2 YYEEEE. Here the CDR3 reads CASSPGTGRAYEQYF. The CDR3 nucleotides read TGTGCCAGCAGCCCCGGGACAGGGAGGGCCTACGAGCAGTACTTC.

The CDR3 region is CATALMKGADTQYF. CDR3 DNA sequence: TGTGCCACAGCGCTTATGAAGGGAGCAGATACGCAGTATTTT. The chain couples TRBV6-5 to TRBJ2-3, with D tentatively TRBD2 (5 bases). CDR1 MNHEY and CDR2 SVGAGI come from the germline V gene. There are 14 residues in the CDR3. Trimming took off 10 bases at V and 4 bases at J, with 18 bases between the two ends.

The rearrangement uses TRBV23-1 and TRBJ2-1, with a weak D call TRBD1 (6 bases). TRBV23-1 is designated an ORF whose function remains uncertain. The CDR3 is 14 amino acids. Trimming cost V 0 bases and J 7 bases, with 10 bases left between them. The CDR3 region has the DNA TGCGCCAGCAGTCAATCGCAGGGGACAAATGAGCAGTTCTTC. The encoded protein is CASSQSQGTNEQFF.

V and J are TRBV12-5 and TRBJ2-1, with TRBD2 as a possible D gene (6 bases). Per germline, CDR1 LGHNT and CDR2 FRNRAP. There are 16 residues in the CDR3. Trimming stripped 2 bases from V and 0 bases from J, with 11 bases between. CDR3 protein: CASGLLRTNSYNEQFF. The CDR3 DNA reads TGTGCTAGTGGTTTGTTACGGACTAACTCCTACAATGAGCAGTTCTTC.

This rearrangement joins TRBV9 to TRBJ2-3, with D possibly being TRBD1 (6 bases). There are 17 residues in the CDR3. Trimming took off 0 bases at V and 0 bases at J, with 14 bases between the two ends. Germline V gives CDR1 SGDLS, CDR2 YYNGEE. The CDR3 spells CASSVGAGDLSTDTQYF. CDR3 coding DNA: TGTGCCAGCAGCGTAGGGGCAGGGGACCTAAGCACAGATACGCAGTATTTT.

This sequence joins TRBV11-2 and TRBJ2-1, with 12 bases fitting TRBD2. The V and J ends lost 5 bases and 8 bases, in that order; junction bases with no gene match: 13. This CDR3 region has 17 residues. Germline V gene sequence: CDR1 SGHAT, CDR2 FQNNGV. The CDR3: CASSMGLAGGPLDEQFF. In DNA, the CDR3 is TGTGCCAGCAGCATGGGGCTAGCGGGAGGGCCCCTGGATGAGCAGTTCTTC.

The V gene is TRBV19, the J gene TRBJ2-7; perhaps TRBD2 as D (6 bases). CDR1 is LNHDA, CDR2 SQIVND, per germline (reference sequence). Trimming removed 7 bases from V and 2 bases from J, with 18 bases in between. This CDR3 region has 15 residues. The CDR3 sequence is CASTPRLAETYEQYF. The CDR3 nucleotides are TGTGCCAGTACCCCCCGGTTAGCGGAGACCTACGAGCAGTACTTC. The whole variable domain, filled in from reference TRBV19 and TRBJ2-7, reads DGGITQSPKYLFRKEGQNVTLSCEQNLNHDAMYWYRQDPGQGLRLIYYSQIVNDFQKGDIAEGYSVSREKKESFPLTVTSAQKNPTAFYLCASTPRLAETYEQYFGPGTRLTVT.

This clone was counted between two and nine times. The chain couples TRBV12-5 to TRBJ2-5, with TRBD2 identical over 9 bases. The CDR3 runs 17 residues. V trimming: 0 bases; J trimming: 5 bases; junction bases outside the gene matches: 10. Per germline, CDR1 LGHNT and CDR2 FRNRAP. The chain's CDR3 is CASGLVRVAGVRETQYF. The CDR3 bases are TGTGCTAGTGGTTTGGTACGGGTAGCGGGGGTCCGGGAGACCCAGTACTTC.

This clone came up once. The V and J genes are TRBV5-1 and TRBJ1-4, with TRBD1 as a possible D gene (6 bases). V gave up 4 bases and J gave up 0 bases, with 13 bases separating them. Per the germline V gene, CDR1 is SGHRS and CDR2 is YFSETQ. This CDR3 spans 16 amino acids. The DNA of the CDR3 is TGCGCCAGCAGCAAAGGGCAGGGGCCAACTAATGAAAAACTGTTTTTT. It codes for CASSKGQGPTNEKLFF.

The chain carries TRBV7-2 and TRBJ2-5, with 7 bases lining up with TRBD1. The DNA end is a closer match to TRBJ2-7, so the J assignment may be wrong. The germline V gene encodes CDR1 SGHTA and CDR2 FQGNSA. The CDR3 is 14 amino acids. For the CDR3, the DNA is TGTGCCAGCAGCTACAGACAGGGTTTCAGCGAGCAGTACTTC. It encodes CASSYRQGFSEQYF.

The rearrangement uses TRBV6-1 and TRBJ1-4; perhaps TRBD1 as D (6 bases). V was clipped by 6 bases and J by 5 bases, with 16 bases between them. The CDR3 runs 15 residues. Germline loops: CDR1 MNHNS, CDR2 SASEGT. The CDR3: CASRPDGTRNEKLFF. The CDR3 nucleotides are TGTGCCAGCAGACCCGACGGGACAAGGAATGAAAAACTGTTTTTT.

The chain employs TRBV5-1 and TRBJ2-1, with 8 bases aligning to TRBD1. Germline lookup yields CDR1 SGHRS and CDR2 YFSETQ. V was clipped by 4 bases and J by 15 bases; unmatched bases: 6. The length of the CDR3 is 11 residues. This CDR3 reads CASSIRDRLFF. CDR3 bases: TGCGCCAGCAGCATCCGGGACAGGTTGTTCTTC.

The chain combines TRBV7-3 with TRBJ1-2; TRBD1 might be the D (6 bases). The germline V gene encodes CDR1 SGHTA and CDR2 FQGTGA. The CDR3 loop spans 15 amino acids. The V gene lost 1 base and the J gene lost 4 bases, with 13 bases spanning the gap. As DNA, the CDR3 is TGTGCCAGCAGCTTAAAAGGGGGACTAAGCTATGGCTACACCTTC. Protein product: CASSLKGGLSYGYTF.

The J gene is TRBJ2-7, the V gene TRBV25-1; D is possibly TRBD2 (7 bases). The V and J ends lost 8 bases and 6 bases respectively, with 17 bases between them. This CDR3 region has 13 residues. From germline, CDR1 is MGHDK and CDR2 SYGVNS. CDR3 protein: CASRWAGASEQYF. CDR3 in DNA: TGTGCCAGCCGTTGGGCGGGGGCCAGCGAGCAGTACTTC.

V usage is TRBV6-5 and J usage is TRBJ2-7, with 9 positions matching TRBD2. The trim removed 4 bases at V and 5 bases at J, leaving 6 bases unmatched. The germline V gene encodes CDR1 MNHEY and CDR2 SVGAGI. This CDR3 spans 14 amino acids. The CDR3 nucleotides read TGTGCCAGCAGTTTGGCGGGGGGGCACCACGAGCAGTACTTC. Its translation is CASSLAGGHHEQYF.

The chain links TRBV2 to TRBJ1-4; maybe TRBD1 (6 bases). Germline CDR1 reads SNHLY; CDR2 reads FYNNEI. V was shortened by 4 bases and J by 7 bases, with 13 bases between the two germline ends. The CDR3 extends over 14 amino acids. CDR3 coding DNA: TGTGCCAGCAGTGGGATACTACAGGGTGAAAAACTGTTTTTT. Protein sequence: CASSGILQGEKLFF.